This TCR beta chain was observed in a study of cytomegalovirus exposure and HLA in healthy donors. Study conclusions and caveats: The study put 150 to 200 TCR beta chains on its list as cytomegalovirus-associated.

Concerning this clone itself: Its antigen remains unknown.

Sequencing was performed with immunoSEQ multiplex PCR; in TCRdb, only in-frame clones are kept and a portion is missing. The sample has about 170,000 clones, 86% seen once; the top ten hold less than 3%. Trimming took 3 bases from V and 5 from J; bases not matched to a gene: 7. CDR3 length: 15 residues. The germline V gene encodes CDR1 MNHNS and CDR2 SASEGT. The chain is built from TRBV6-1 and TRBJ2-1, with 7 bases that match TRBD1. Sequencing used PBMCs. The clonotype comes from a man aged 18-30 years in good health and CMV-seropositive. The CDR3 nucleotides read TGTGCCAGCAGTGAGCCCGGACAGGAGGACAATGAGCAGTTCTTC. It codes for CASSEPGQEDNEQFF.